This T cell receptor beta chain derives from a study of T-cell memory formation after mild COVID-19 (dated by TCRdb to the early 2020s). About the investigation overall: TCR sequence clusters from the two donors were largely donor specific. The cohort comprised two young, previously healthy adult volunteers, one female and one male. In two donors, T-cell clones that expanded and contracted after mild COVID-19 were followed by sequencing TCRalpha and TCRbeta repertoires longitudinally.

Study-wide findings and limitations: Contracting CD4+ clones were located mainly in the CM and EM memory subsets, whereas CD8+ clones were found to be enriched in EMRA. Balanced CD4/CD8 phenotypes were observed for clones contracting from day 15 to 85, whereas a bias towards CD4+ was observed for a second wave of clones expanding from day 15 to 37. Whether the second-wave clones peaking on day 37 were SARS-CoV-2 specific was not confirmed. Only a couple of mild cases were covered in the study, and larger cohorts including severe cases with pre-infection samples were considered necessary. Some responding clones were detected in pre-infection memory, suggesting pre-existing cross-reactive memory T cells joined the SARS-CoV-2 response.

The CDR3 runs 12 amino acids, cysteine and phenylalanine included. Only CDR3 DNA is held: 36 bases, read in frame from base 1. V is clipped by 6 bases and J by 4 bases, and the sequence between their germline boundaries is 9 bases long. In its sample, this clonotype was seen a few times. It has no known antigen specificity. Per-base qualities were not stored, and no clone one base away is much larger. The sequencer listed for this sample is Illumina NovaSeq 6000. TCRalpha and TCRbeta cDNA libraries were built by 5'RACE with constant-segment primers, adding sample barcodes and unique molecular identifiers. Trizol reagent was used to extract RNA from every sample. Library amplification was performed in two PCR steps, and a second sample barcode and Illumina TruSeq adapters were introduced in the second step. Sequencing of libraries was performed on an Illumina NovaSeq with 2 x 150 bp paired-end reads. Processing in the source paper ran as follows. Reads were demultiplexed and collapsed into UMI-guided consensus sequences with migec v1.2.7. Using mixcr v2.1.11, UMI consensuses were aligned to TRA and TRB V and J templates and then assembled into clonotypes. Clonotypes were classified as expanded or contracted when called significant by both edgeR and NoisET, with noise models trained on biological replicates. For edgeR calls, the cutoffs were a false discovery rate-adjusted p below 0.01 and a log2 fold-change threshold of 1. PCA with hierarchical clustering of max-normalized trajectories of the 1000 most abundant clonotypes was used as exploratory dynamics analysis. Separately sequenced CD4+ and CD8+ repertoires were used to assign a CD4 or CD8 phenotype to each responding clone. TCRdb ran its own pipeline on the public reads, namely fastp trimming at Q25 and MiXCR clone calling, and kept in-frame beta chains. Merged by CDR3 protein, the rows form single entries marked with the most common genes and DNA. These V and J calls originate from TCRdb's pipeline instead of the authors' own analysis. This sample is represented by hundreds of thousands of distinct CDR3 sequences; around 21% of them were singletons. Around 12% of the sample goes to the ten largest clones.

Ficoll-Paque density gradient centrifugation was the method used to isolate PBMCs. The sequence links TRBV12-3 or TRBV12-4 to TRBJ1-1, with no D gene named confidently. This receptor was taken from an adult woman who had mild COVID-19 (a few samples of this study predate the infection). The sample titles of this study are shuffled in the database, so cell type and time point are left out; the donor was told from shared clones. Source material: PBMCs or a T cell subset sorted from them (not recorded which). In nucleotide form, the sequence is TGTGCCAGCAGCCCTGGGTTCACTGAAGCTTTCTTT. Translated, it reads CASSPGFTEAFF.